Each of the 15 T cell receptor beta chains below was sequenced from the same sample in a study of T cell changes during pregnancy in multiple sclerosis. Measured with immunoSEQ multiplex PCR; TCRdb has only the in-frame clones, and not every one. This sample has 57,000 or so clones, with approximately 90% found just once. This specimen was peripheral blood, taken after pregnancy. These TCRs come from a female donor in good health, enrolled as a control in a pregnancy study.

This chain connects TRBV21-1 to TRBJ1-5. TRBV21-1 is classified as a pseudogene. This CDR3 has 23 amino acids. CDR3 in amino acids: CASSTPADRRESWEGTPHQPQHF. In DNA, the CDR3 is TGTGCCAGCAGCACACCTGCAGATAGGAGAGAGTCCTGGGAGGGGACGCCGCATCAGCCCCAGCATTTT.

The chain recombines TRBV5-6 with TRBJ1-4, with D unclear. Trimming removed 4 bases from V and 4 bases from J, with 14 bases in between. Germline V CDR1 and CDR2: SGHDT, YYEEEE. The CDR3 extends over 15 amino acids. The CDR3 coding sequence is TGTGCCAGCAGCCAAGCACTTCACCATAATGAAAAACTGTTTTTT. This codes for CASSQALHHNEKLFF.

The chain couples TRBV28 to TRBJ1-5; weak D call: TRBD1 (6 bases). This CDR3 is 13 amino acids long. V was shortened by 6 bases and J by 4 bases, with 10 bases between the two germline ends. Germline CDR1 is MDHEN and CDR2 is SYDVKM. CDR3 in DNA: TGTGCCAGCAGAAGGACAGATAATCAGCCCCAGCATTTT. It is translated as CASRRTDNQPQHF.

The chain links TRBV19 to TRBJ1-1; D is unclear. Germline assignment: CDR1 LNHDA and CDR2 SQIVND (reference sequence). The CDR3 is 14 amino acids. V lost 3 bases, J lost 0 bases, and 8 bases lay in between. The CDR3 region has the DNA TGTGCCAGTAGTATGATACTTTTGAACACTGAAGCTTTCTTT. Amino acid sequence: CASSMILLNTEAFF.

The chain uses TRBV7-9 and TRBJ1-2; D call uncertain. Germline CDR1 and CDR2: SEHNR and FQNEAQ (reference sequence). The V end was cut by 3 bases, the J end by 0 bases, with 5 bases between. This CDR3 is 13 amino acids long. The CDR3 bases are TGTGCCAGCAGCTTCCCAGCTAACTATGGCTACACCTTC. The encoded protein is CASSFPANYGYTF.

This CDR3 is CASSLVQGVVTFYGYTF. DNA of the CDR3: TGTGCCAGCAGCTTGGTACAGGGAGTCGTGACTTTCTATGGCTACACCTTC. V and J are TRBV5-8 and TRBJ1-2, with D perhaps TRBD1 (6 bases). Germline lookup yields CDR1 SGHTS and CDR2 YDEGEE. This CDR3 has 17 residues. V lost 0 bases and J lost 4, with 19 bases in between.

The genes are TRBV12-5 and TRBJ1-5; D might be TRBD1 (6 bases). In germline, CDR1 is LGHNT, CDR2 FRNRAP. The CDR3 totals 14 residues. The V gene lost 7 bases and the J gene lost 3 bases, with 13 bases spanning the gap. CDR3 sequence reads: CASAPGQLNQPQHF. The CDR3 region has the DNA TGTGCTAGTGCCCCTGGACAGCTCAATCAGCCCCAGCATTTT.

The rearrangement joins TRBV6-5 to TRBJ2-7, with 7 nucleotides matching TRBD1. This CDR3 comprises 15 residues. Trimming removed 6 bases from V and 5 bases from J; junction bases left unmatched: 13. Germline CDR1 MNHEY, CDR2 SVGAGI. The CDR3 here is CASRIIRGHLNEQYF. The DNA of the CDR3 is TGTGCCAGCAGAATAATAAGGGGGCACCTCAACGAGCAGTACTTC.

This clone has only one observation. The chain has TRBV13 and TRBJ2-5; D ambiguous. The germline gives CDR1 PRHDT, CDR2 FYEKMQ (reference sequence). CDR3 length: 12 residues. V lost 2 bases to trimming and J lost 5 bases, with 6 bases between them. The CDR3 spells CASSLTRETQYF. The CDR3 nucleotides are TGTGCCAGCAGCTTAACACGCGAGACCCAGTACTTC.

The chain recombines TRBV7-2 with TRBJ1-2, with 7 bases identical to TRBD1. The V segment lost 5 bases and the J segment 2 bases; nucleotides outside the gene matches: 17. Germline CDR1 reads SGHTA; CDR2 reads FQGNSA. The CDR3 loop spans 18 amino acids. The DNA of the CDR3 is TGTGCCAGCAGCCCAGGGGGATTATATCATATCCTGAACTATGGCTACACCTTC. Translation gives CASSPGGLYHILNYGYTF.

The chain links TRBV5-1 to TRBJ2-7, with 9 bases aligning to TRBD1. This CDR3 is built from 16 residues. Trimming removed 0 bases from V and 4 bases from J; junction bases left unmatched: 8. CDR1 SGHRS and CDR2 YFSETQ come from the germline V gene. This chain's CDR3 is CASSLGPTGGGYEQYF. CDR3 in DNA: TGCGCCAGCAGCTTGGGGCCCACAGGGGGCGGTTACGAGCAGTACTTC.

The J gene is TRBJ1-2, the V gene TRBV5-5; 8 nucleotides line up with TRBD1. The CDR3 contains 14 residues. The germline V gene has CDR1 SGHKS and CDR2 YYEKEE (reference sequence). V trimming: 3 bases; J trimming: 2 bases; junction bases outside the gene matches: 3. The CDR3 loop reads CASSSRTGNYGYTF. The CDR3 DNA follows: TGTGCCAGCAGCTCCCGGACAGGGAACTATGGCTACACCTTC.

The chain joins TRBV5-6 to TRBJ1-2; maybe TRBD1 (6 bases). Trimming took 4 bases from V and 8 from J, leaving 24 bases between them. Germline V gene lookup returns CDR1 SGHDT and CDR2 YYEEEE. This CDR3 comprises 16 residues. Written as DNA, the CDR3 is TGTGCCAGCAGCCCGATCATCAGACAGGCCTCCGGGGGCTACACCTTC. As protein: CASSPIIRQASGGYTF.

This rearrangement joins TRBV11-3 to TRBJ2-1, with D hard to call. The CDR3 contains 13 residues. From germline, CDR1 is SGHNT and CDR2 YENEEA. The V gene lost 5 bases and the J gene lost 2 bases, with 7 bases spanning the gap. The CDR3 protein is CASSQVPYNEQFF. CDR3 DNA sequence: TGTGCCAGCAGCCAGGTTCCCTACAATGAGCAGTTCTTC.

The rearrangement uses TRBV5-1 and TRBJ1-1, with D unresolved. This CDR3 has 15 amino acids. Trimming pared 0 bases from V and 0 bases from J, leaving 9 bases between. In germline, CDR1 is SGHRS, CDR2 YFSETQ. The CDR3 DNA reads TGCGCCAGCAGCTTGGCCACGACTATGAACACTGAAGCTTTCTTT. This sequence encodes CASSLATTMNTEAFF.